This T cell receptor beta chain is from a study of blood T cell repertoires in COVID-19. For the study at large: The United States, Italy and Spain provided the acute and convalescent COVID-19 samples.

Authors' processing steps: Amplification from reference gene primers served as the basis for estimated nucleated cell counts. This table comes from immunoSEQ multiplex PCR, and its TCRdb copy is limited to in-frame clones, with some not included. V and J calls and clone size are those listed in that table; D and trimming were worked out from the DNA. The repertoire consists of a few hundred thousand clones, with approximately 90% occurring once and the leading ten covering 1.6%. CDR1 is MNHEY and CDR2 is SMNVEV in the germline V gene (reference sequence). This CDR3 has 14 residues. V dropped 8 bases and J dropped 2 bases, with 14 bases sitting between them.

The chain links TRBV27 to TRBJ2-3; possibly TRBD1 for D (5 bases). This clonotype was sampled from a woman in her thirties with COVID-19, enrolled during active disease. Sequenced: peripheral blood. The CDR3, as DNA: TGTGCCAGCGTAGACAGACGATACACAGATACGCAGTATTTT. Translating it yields CASVDRRYTDTQYF.